This TCR beta chain came from a study of Tregs in tolerant kidney transplant recipients. Study-level points and caveats: The most relevant donor-specific Treg TCRbeta repertoire apparently came from expansion with activated donor B cells. Few patients were studied, so findings need validation in larger groups.

Data came from immunoSEQ multiplex PCR; TCRdb stores just in-frame clones and leaves some out. The data contain around 120,000 clones, about 90% of them singletons. To note about this clone: Its specificity is not known.

The CDR3 has 16 residues. Germline V gives CDR1 LNHDA, CDR2 SQIVND (reference sequence). Trimming shortened V by 1 base and J by 9 bases, and 19 bases separated the two germline ends. CD4+CD25+CD127- Tregs, CD4+CD25- non-Tregs, CD4 and CD8 cells were sorted. This receptor was obtained from a human donor in good health. The V call is TRBV19, the J call TRBJ2-1; perhaps TRBD1 as D (5 bases). Material for sequencing was CD4+ T cells from blood. The CDR3 sequence: CASSIGATATRGEQFF. CDR3 bases: TGTGCCAGTAGTATAGGAGCGACTGCGACAAGGGGTGAGCAGTTCTTC.